This T cell receptor beta chain came from a study of beta chain features in type 1 diabetes. Study at large: Regarding age, gender and cell yields, patients proved similar to healthy donors. Study-wide points: Patients with Type 1 diabetes showed moderately but significantly shorter TCRB CDR3s in all four CD4+ subsets.

As regards this clone: Its target is not known.

From germline, CDR1 is SQVTM and CDR2 ANQGSEA. V was trimmed by 5 bases and J by 0 bases, leaving 10 bases between them. CDR3 size: 13 residues. Expressed TCRB transcripts were sequenced after all isolated RNA was converted to cDNA. Produced via immunoSEQ multiplex PCR; TCRdb's table is partial and in-frame only. Among about 260,000 clones listed, 20% were seen once. Material: naive CD4+ T cells from blood. This receptor was taken from a woman aged 40 to 50 with type 1 diabetes. The chain employs TRBV29-1 and TRBJ1-1; TRBD1 might be the D (5 bases). CDR3 nucleotides: TGCAGCGTTATGGGGCGGATGAACACTGAAGCTTTCTTT. Its translation is CSVMGRMNTEAFF.